These 3 T cell receptor beta chains share one sample of origin, sequenced in a study of CD8+CD57+ T cells in acquired aplastic anemia (dated by TCRdb to the late 2010s). Sequencing was carried out with an Illumina HiSeq 2000. Profiling of TCR beta VDJ combinations and CDR3 sequences used genomic DNA as the template. TCRdb applied fastp at Q25 and MiXCR to the public reads, then kept only in-frame beta chains. Each entry is one CDR3 protein sequence, shown with its most common DNA and genes. The sample yields around 250,000 distinct CDR3 sequences; around three fifths were counted once. The top ten clonotypes cover around 8% of the sample. Source material: sorted CD4+, CD8+, or CD8+CD57+ T cells (not recorded which) from PBMCs. These receptors were taken from a human donor with severe aplastic anemia or a healthy control (not recorded which).

This clonotype was observed a handful of times. The gene calls are TRBV20-1 and TRBJ2-7; tentatively, D is TRBD2 (6 bases). The CDR3 extends over 11 amino acids. Germline assignment: CDR1 DFQATT and CDR2 SNEGSKA (reference sequence). Trimming left V 6 bases short and J 3 bases short, with 9 bases between. The CDR3 DNA reads TGCAGTGCCCGGGACTTCTACGAGCAGTACTTC. The encoded protein is CSARDFYEQYF.

The chain links TRBV5-6 to TRBJ1-6; no firm D call. Per germline, CDR1 SGHDT and CDR2 YYEEEE. CDR3 length: 14 amino acids. V was pared by 6 bases and J by 4 bases, with 11 bases between. CDR3 amino acids: CASNTVDYNSPLHF. The CDR3 DNA sequence: TGTGCCAGCAACACAGTGGATTATAATTCACCCCTCCACTTT. Together with reference TRBV5-6 and TRBJ1-6, the CDR3 gives the full variable domain: DAGVTQSPTHLIKTRGQQVTLRCSPKSGHDTVSWYQQALGQGPQFIFQYYEEEERQRGNFPDRFSGHQFPNYSSELNVNALLLGDSALYLCASNTVDYNSPLHFGNGTRLTVT.

V usage is TRBV12-3 or TRBV12-4 and J usage is TRBJ2-7, with TRBD2 matching 12 bases. The CDR3 contains 16 residues. Trimming took 2 bases from V and 5 from J; bases not matched to a gene: 7. This chain's CDR3 is CASSLWRTSGINEQYF. CDR3 coding DNA: TGTGCCAGCAGTTTATGGCGGACTAGCGGGATCAACGAGCAGTACTTC.